This is a list of T cell receptor beta chains from one sample in a study of cytomegalovirus exposure and HLA in healthy donors. Sequencing was performed with immunoSEQ multiplex PCR; in TCRdb, only in-frame clones are kept and a portion is missing. The sample records about 170,000 clones, 73% being singletons. Sequencing was done on a sample of PBMCs. Receptors were obtained from a woman between 18 and 30 years old in good health and CMV-seropositive. Both conserved end residues are part of each CDR3. Each record gives: J gene, D gene, V gene, clone size, CDR3 protein, CDR3 DNA. The D gene is left open where the match is weak. Clone size is shown for a subset of rows, as once, few, many or a class of expanded clone.

TRBJ2-1 TRBD2 TRBV4-1 - CASSQYIGTSGNNEQFF TGCGCCAGCAGCCAATATATTGGGACTAGCGGTAACAATGAGCAGTTCTTC
TRBJ1-5 - TRBV27 - CASSLGPPTEYSNQPQHF TGTGCCAGCAGTTTGGGGCCCCCGACAGAGTATAGCAATCAGCCCCAGCATTTT
TRBJ2-1 - TRBV11-2 few CASRGGPWGNEQFF TGTGCCAGCAGGGGGGGGCCGTGGGGGAATGAGCAGTTCTTC
TRBJ1-2 - TRBV19 - CASNQGYGYTF TGTGCCAGTAATCAGGGGTATGGCTACACCTTC
TRBJ2-1 TRBD2 TRBV30 - CAFGTSDNEQFF TGTGCCTTCGGGACTAGCGACAATGAGCAGTTCTTC
TRBJ1-2 - TRBV18 - CASSQDSYGYTF TGTGCCAGCTCACAGGACAGCTATGGCTACACCTTC
TRBJ2-7 TRBD1 TRBV6-5 - CASSYSRAGGNYEQYF TGTGCCAGCAGTTACTCGAGGGCAGGGGGCAACTACGAGCAGTACTTC
TRBJ2-7 - TRBV2 few CASSPSFTQYEQYF TGTGCCAGCAGCCCTTCCTTCACACAATACGAGCAGTACTTC
TRBJ1-2 - TRBV7-2 once CASSLSQGHYGYTF TGTGCCAGCAGCTTAAGCCAGGGGCACTATGGCTACACCTTC
TRBJ2-1 - TRBV29-1 - CSVGRYNEQFF TGCAGCGTTGGCCGGTACAATGAGCAGTTCTTC
TRBJ1-5 TRBD1 TRBV5-6 - CASSPGTGGFGQPQHF TGTGCCAGCAGCCCCGGGACAGGGGGGTTTGGACAGCCCCAGCATTTT